Listed below are T cell receptor beta chains from one sample, sequenced in a study of T cells after yellow fever vaccination. One entry per CDR3 protein results from TCRdb running MiXCR on the 5' RACE reads. The table includes about 200,000 distinct CDR3 sequences, roughly 3% detected once. The sample was CD4+ T cells sorted from PBMCs, taken 10 days after the yellow fever booster vaccination. All receptors come from a man younger than 35 who received the YFV17D yellow fever vaccine. The CDR3 runs from the conserved cysteine through the conserved F or W. A D gene is named only where the DNA matches it firmly. Only some rows state a clone size, as once, few, many or a class for expanded clones.

D gene	J gene	clone size	V gene	CDR3 DNA	CDR3 protein
TRBD1	TRBJ2-7	many	TRBV7-6	TGTGCCAGCAGCTTACGGGGACAGGGTGAGGGCGAGCAGTACTTC	CASSLRGQGEGEQYF
TRBD1	TRBJ2-4	few	TRBV19	TGTGCCAGTAGTCCTTTGGACAGGGAGAACATTCAGTACTTC	CASSPLDRENIQYF
NA	TRBJ1-5	NA	TRBV10-3	TGTGCCATCAGTGAGGGGGTTAGCAATCAGCCCCAGCATTTT	CAISEGVSNQPQHF
NA	TRBJ2-4	NA	TRBV12-3/TRBV12-4	TGTGCCAGCGGTATCTCCATAGTCAAAAACATTCAGTACTTC	CASGISIVKNIQYF
NA	TRBJ2-2	many	TRBV5-1	TGCGCCAGCAGGAGGGACCCGGGGAACACCGGGGAGCTGTTTTTT	CASRRDPGNTGELFF
TRBD2	TRBJ2-3	many	TRBV5-1	TGCGCCAGCAGCCTCCAGGGAGCGGGGCCGGTGGATACGCAGTATTTT	CASSLQGAGPVDTQYF
TRBD1	TRBJ1-5	few	TRBV18	TGTGCCAGCTCACCGGGACAGAACTTGTGGCCCCAGCATTTT	CASSPGQNLWPQHF
NA	TRBJ1-5	many	TRBV28	TGTGCCAGCAGTTTAATCTTGGGGCCCCAGCATTTT	CASSLILGPQHF
TRBD1	TRBJ2-1	few	TRBV5-6	TGTGCCAGCAGCTTGGAGACAGGGGCCTACAATGAGCAGTTCTTC	CASSLETGAYNEQFF
TRBD1	TRBJ2-1	few	TRBV7-2	TGTGCCTCAAGCCCAGGGGGCCTCTCCAATGAGCAGTTCTTC	CASSPGGLSNEQFF
TRBD1	TRBJ1-6	few	TRBV5-1	TGCGCCAGCAGTCCTGACAGGGGTCTTTCACCCCTCCACTTT	CASSPDRGLSPLHF
NA	TRBJ2-1	many	TRBV5-1	TGCGCCAGCAGCCCCCTCCCAGGGACCAATGAGCAGTTCTTC	CASSPLPGTNEQFF
NA	TRBJ2-3	many	TRBV29-1	TGCAGCGTTGAAGATAAGGGACGCGCTAGCACAGATACGCAGTATTTT	CSVEDKGRASTDTQYF
NA	TRBJ1-5	few	TRBV25-1	TGTGCCAGCAGTTTCATATACGTTAGCAATCAGCCCCAGCATTTT	CASSFIYVSNQPQHF
TRBD2	TRBJ2-1	many	TRBV7-2	TGTGCCAGCAGCCCGACTAGCGGGGGGCCCAAGCAGTTCTTC	CASSPTSGGPKQFF
NA	TRBJ2-1	many	TRBV5-1	TGCGCCAGCAGCTTGGAGGGCCCGCGCTCCTACAATGAGCAGTTCTTC	CASSLEGPRSYNEQFF
TRBD2	TRBJ2-5	NA	TRBV7-2	TGTGCCAGCAGCTTAGGTACCGGGACTAGCCAAGAGACCCAGTACTTC	CASSLGTGTSQETQYF
TRBD2	TRBJ2-1	few	TRBV5-5	TGTGCCAGCAGCTTGGCCCCTAGCGGGGTTTACAATGAGCAGTTCTTC	CASSLAPSGVYNEQFF
TRBD2	TRBJ2-7	many	TRBV6-2/TRBV6-3	TGTGCCAGCAGTTACTCCTACCATTTTAGCGGGAGTTACGAGCAGTACTTC	CASSYSYHFSGSYEQYF
NA	TRBJ1-3	few	TRBV5-6	TGTGCCAGCAGGAGGGCGGGCACAGGGTCTGGAAACACCATATATTTT	CASRRAGTGSGNTIYF
NA	TRBJ2-3	many	TRBV4-2	TGTGCCAGCAGCCAAGATCTAACGGGGGGCCCCTCCACAGATACGCAGTATTTT	CASSQDLTGGPSTDTQYF
TRBD2	TRBJ2-5	many	TRBV5-1	TGCGCCAGCAGCTTTTCGGGACTATGGGAGACCCAGTACTTC	CASSFSGLWETQYF
TRBD1	TRBJ2-1	few	TRBV7-2	TGTGCCAGCAGCTTACGATCTCCGACAGGGGGCGACGGGGATGAGCAGTTCTTC	CASSLRSPTGGDGDEQFF
TRBD1	TRBJ2-5	few	TRBV18	TGTGCCAGCTCCCCTCGACAGGGGGCGCGGAAGGAGACCCAGTACTTC	CASSPRQGARKETQYF
NA	TRBJ2-6	NA	TRBV9	TGTGCCAGCAGCGTAGATTGGGGCGCGTGGGGGGCCAACGTCCTGACTTTC	CASSVDWGAWGANVLTF
NA	TRBJ2-5	NA	TRBV4-2	TGTGCCAGCAGCCAAGATCTTTATGGGGGGCAAGAGACCCAGTACTTC	CASSQDLYGGQETQYF
NA	TRBJ2-3	few	TRBV7-3	TGTGCCAGCACCCCGGGAGCGGCTAGCACAGATACGCAGTATTTT	CASTPGAASTDTQYF
NA	TRBJ2-1	few	TRBV12-3/TRBV12-4	TGTGCCAGCAGTTTAAAAACGGGCAGCCAAATTAACAATGAGCAGTTCTTC	CASSLKTGSQINNEQFF
NA	TRBJ2-2	many	TRBV5-5	TGTGCCAGCAGCTTCTTCGGGGGCACCGGGGAGCTGTTTTTT	CASSFFGGTGELFF
NA	TRBJ1-4	NA	TRBV4-2	TGTGACAGCAGCCCTGACAGAGAAAAACTGTTTTTT	CDSSPDREKLFF
NA	TRBJ1-2	many	TRBV5-6	TGTGCCAGCAGTCAGAGTAACTATGGCTACACCTTC	CASSQSNYGYTF
NA	TRBJ1-1	NA	TRBV7-2	TGTGCCAGCAGGGAGGGGTCTTCTTGGGGCACTGAAGCTTTCTTT	CASREGSSWGTEAFF
NA	TRBJ2-5	many	TRBV6-5	TGTGCCAGCAGTTATAGTTCAGCTCCCTCCTCGGGCCAAGAGACCCAGTACTTC	CASSYSSAPSSGQETQYF
NA	TRBJ1-1	few	TRBV30	TGTGCCTGGAGTCGAGGGGTTTTGAGAACTGAAGCTTTCTTT	CAWSRGVLRTEAFF
TRBD1	TRBJ2-3	few	TRBV5-1	TGCGCCAGCAGCTTCGTCGGGACAGCTAGCACAGATACGCAGTATTTT	CASSFVGTASTDTQYF
NA	TRBJ2-1	few	TRBV7-9	TGTGCCAGCAGCCCTAAGTACAGGATTAGGAATGAGCAGTTCTTC	CASSPKYRIRNEQFF
TRBD1	TRBJ1-4	NA	TRBV5-8	TGTGCCAGCAGCTTGACAGGGGCGAAGGAAAAACTGTTTTTT	CASSLTGAKEKLFF
TRBD1	TRBJ1-2	few	TRBV7-2	TGTGCCAGCAGCCCTCGACAGGGGGCAGGCTATGGCTACACCTTC	CASSPRQGAGYGYTF
TRBD2	TRBJ2-5	few	TRBV24-1	TGTGCCACCGGGGGGACTAGCGGGGACCAAGAGACCCAGTACTTC	CATGGTSGDQETQYF
NA	TRBJ2-1	many	TRBV4-1	TGCGCCAGCAGCCAAGTGGACATTATCTCCTACAATGAGCAGTTCTTC	CASSQVDIISYNEQFF
NA	TRBJ1-4	NA	TRBV5-4	TGTGCCAGCAGCTTGTCTCAGCGAGACGAAAAACTGTTTTTT	CASSLSQRDEKLFF
NA	TRBJ2-5	many	TRBV5-1	TGCGCCAGCAGTAGAAACCAAGAGACCCAGTACTTC	CASSRNQETQYF
NA	TRBJ1-1	few	TRBV20-1	TGCAGTCCAGCCGGACCCATGATGAACACTGAAGCTTTCTTT	CSPAGPMMNTEAFF
TRBD2	TRBJ2-3	many	TRBV7-2	TGTGCCAGCACCAGAGGACAGTGGCGGGGGGGAACAGATACGCAGTATTTT	CASTRGQWRGGTDTQYF
TRBD2	TRBJ2-3	few	TRBV30	TGTGCCTGGACCGGAACTTGGACTAGCCGGAATACAGATACGCAGTATTTT	CAWTGTWTSRNTDTQYF
NA	TRBJ2-1	many	TRBV11-2	TGTGCCAGCAGCTCGGATAGCAATGAGCAGTTCTTC	CASSSDSNEQFF
NA	TRBJ2-5	NA	TRBV15	TGTGCCACCAGCAGAGATAGGCAAGAGACCCAGTACTTC	CATSRDRQETQYF
NA	TRBJ2-2	many	TRBV28	TGTGCCAGCAGTCAAGGCGGGGAGAACACCGGGGAGCTGTTTTTT	CASSQGGENTGELFF